Here is one T cell receptor beta chain with its context. The repertoire was sequenced with immunoSEQ multiplex PCR; TCRdb's copy has only in-frame clones and lacks some. The table records 200,000 to 250,000 clones, around nine tenths of them present only once. The data derive from a study of blood T cell repertoires in COVID-19. Trimming took 10 bases from V and 3 from J; bases not matched to a gene: 14. The germline V gene encodes CDR1 LNHDA and CDR2 SQIVND (reference sequence). There are 15 residues in the CDR3. The chain employs TRBV19 and TRBJ1-1, with 7 bases matching TRBD1. The sample taken for sequencing was peripheral blood. The sequence derives from a man aged 55 to 69 who had recovered from COVID-19. CDR3 coding DNA: TGTGCCACCAGGGGGTATGGAGGTCGGGACACTGAAGCTTTCTTT. Translated: CATRGYGGRDTEAFF.